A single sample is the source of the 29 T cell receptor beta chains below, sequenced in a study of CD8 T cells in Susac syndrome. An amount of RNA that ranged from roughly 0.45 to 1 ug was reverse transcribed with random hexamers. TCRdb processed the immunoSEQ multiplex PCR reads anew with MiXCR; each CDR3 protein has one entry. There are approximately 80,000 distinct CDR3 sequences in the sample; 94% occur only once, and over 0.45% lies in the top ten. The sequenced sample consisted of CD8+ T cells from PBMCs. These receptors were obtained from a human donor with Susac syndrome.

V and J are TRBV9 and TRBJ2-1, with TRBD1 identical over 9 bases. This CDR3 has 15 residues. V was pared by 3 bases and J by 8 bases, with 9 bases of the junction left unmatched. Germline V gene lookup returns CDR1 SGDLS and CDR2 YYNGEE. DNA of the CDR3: TGTGCCAGCAGCGCTGCCGGGACAGGGATGGATGAGCAGTTCTTC. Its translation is CASSAAGTGMDEQFF.

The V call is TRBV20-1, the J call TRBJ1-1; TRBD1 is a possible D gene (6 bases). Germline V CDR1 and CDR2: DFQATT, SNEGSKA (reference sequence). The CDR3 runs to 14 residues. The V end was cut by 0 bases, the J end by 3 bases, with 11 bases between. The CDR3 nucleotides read TGCAGTGCTAGAGACGGCAGGGGAGACACTGAAGCTTTCTTT. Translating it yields CSARDGRGDTEAFF.

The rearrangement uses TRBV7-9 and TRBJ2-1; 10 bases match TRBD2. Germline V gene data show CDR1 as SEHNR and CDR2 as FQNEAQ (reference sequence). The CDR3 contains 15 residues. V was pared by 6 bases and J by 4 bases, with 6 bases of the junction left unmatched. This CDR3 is CASSPRTSGYNEQFF. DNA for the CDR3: TGTGCCAGCAGTCCTAGGACTAGCGGATACAATGAGCAGTTCTTC.

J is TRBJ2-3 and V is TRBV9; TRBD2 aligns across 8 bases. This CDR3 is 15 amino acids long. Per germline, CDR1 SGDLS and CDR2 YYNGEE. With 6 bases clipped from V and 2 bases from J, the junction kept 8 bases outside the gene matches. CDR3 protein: CASKGGGGNTDTQYF. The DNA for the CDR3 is TGTGCCAGCAAGGGGGGCGGGGGGAACACAGATACGCAGTATTTT.

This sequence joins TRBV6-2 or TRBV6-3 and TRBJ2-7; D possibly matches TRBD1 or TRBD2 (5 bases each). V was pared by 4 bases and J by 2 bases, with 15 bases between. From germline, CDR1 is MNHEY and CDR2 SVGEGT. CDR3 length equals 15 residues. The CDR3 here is CASSSPGTPPYEQYF. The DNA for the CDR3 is TGTGCCAGCAGTTCCCCCGGGACGCCACCCTACGAGCAGTACTTC.

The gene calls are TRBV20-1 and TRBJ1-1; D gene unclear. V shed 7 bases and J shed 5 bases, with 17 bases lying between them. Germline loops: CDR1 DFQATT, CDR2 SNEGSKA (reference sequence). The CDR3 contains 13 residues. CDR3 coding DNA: TGCAGTGAGAACAAAGAGGGCTGGACTGAAGCTTTCTTT. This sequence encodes CSENKEGWTEAFF.

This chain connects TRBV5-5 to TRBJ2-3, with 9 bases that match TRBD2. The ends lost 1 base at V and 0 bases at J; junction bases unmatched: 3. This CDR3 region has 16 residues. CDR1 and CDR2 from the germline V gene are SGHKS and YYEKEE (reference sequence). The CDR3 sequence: CASSLQAGGSTDTQYF. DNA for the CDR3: TGTGCCAGCAGCTTGCAAGCGGGGGGAAGCACAGATACGCAGTATTTT.

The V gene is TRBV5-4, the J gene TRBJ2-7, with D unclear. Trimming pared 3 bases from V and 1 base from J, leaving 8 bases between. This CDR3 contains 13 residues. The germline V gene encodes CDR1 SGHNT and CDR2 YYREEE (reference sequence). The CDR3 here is CASSSNPSYEQYF. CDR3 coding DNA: TGTGCCAGCAGCTCAAACCCTTCCTACGAGCAGTACTTC.

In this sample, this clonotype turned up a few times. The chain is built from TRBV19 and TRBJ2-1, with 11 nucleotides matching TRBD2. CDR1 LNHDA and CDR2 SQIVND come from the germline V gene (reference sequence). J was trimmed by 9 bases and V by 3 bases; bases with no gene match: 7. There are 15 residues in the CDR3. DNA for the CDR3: TGTGCCAGTAGTATTGATCTACTAGCGGGGGCTGAGCAGTTCTTC. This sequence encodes CASSIDLLAGAEQFF. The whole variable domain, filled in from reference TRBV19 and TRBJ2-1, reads DGGITQSPKYLFRKEGQNVTLSCEQNLNHDAMYWYRQDPGQGLRLIYYSQIVNDFQKGDIAEGYSVSREKKESFPLTVTSAQKNPTAFYLCASSIDLLAGAEQFFGPGTRLTVL.

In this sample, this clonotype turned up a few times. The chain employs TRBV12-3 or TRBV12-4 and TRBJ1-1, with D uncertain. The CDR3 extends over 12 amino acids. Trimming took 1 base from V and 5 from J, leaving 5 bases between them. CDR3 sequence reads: CASSLGATEAFF. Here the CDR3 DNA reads TGTGCCAGCAGTTTAGGTGCAACTGAAGCTTTCTTT.

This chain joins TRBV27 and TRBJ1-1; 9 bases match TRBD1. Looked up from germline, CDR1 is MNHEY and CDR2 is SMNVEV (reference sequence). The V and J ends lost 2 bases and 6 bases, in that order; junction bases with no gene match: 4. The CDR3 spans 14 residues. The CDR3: CASSLNRGLAEAFF. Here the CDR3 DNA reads TGTGCCAGCAGTTTAAACAGGGGGCTGGCTGAAGCTTTCTTT.

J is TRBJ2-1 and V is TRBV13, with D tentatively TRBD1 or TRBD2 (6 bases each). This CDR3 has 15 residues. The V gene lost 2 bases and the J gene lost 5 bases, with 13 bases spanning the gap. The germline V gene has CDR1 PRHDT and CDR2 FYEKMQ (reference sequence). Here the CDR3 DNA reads TGTGCCAGCAGCTTAAGGGGGACTCCCAACAATGAGCAGTTCTTC. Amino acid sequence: CASSLRGTPNNEQFF.

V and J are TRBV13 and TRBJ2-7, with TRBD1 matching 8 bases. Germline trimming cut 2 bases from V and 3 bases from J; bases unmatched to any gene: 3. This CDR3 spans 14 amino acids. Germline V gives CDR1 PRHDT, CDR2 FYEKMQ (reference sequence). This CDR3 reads CASSLTDRGYEQYF. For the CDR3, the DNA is TGTGCCAGCAGCTTAACCGACAGGGGCTACGAGCAGTACTTC.

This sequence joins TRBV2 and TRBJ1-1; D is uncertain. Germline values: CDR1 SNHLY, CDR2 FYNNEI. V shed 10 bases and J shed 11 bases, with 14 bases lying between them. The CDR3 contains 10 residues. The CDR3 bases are TGTGCCACCTGGAGGTTGGGGGCTTTCTTT. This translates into CATWRLGAFF.

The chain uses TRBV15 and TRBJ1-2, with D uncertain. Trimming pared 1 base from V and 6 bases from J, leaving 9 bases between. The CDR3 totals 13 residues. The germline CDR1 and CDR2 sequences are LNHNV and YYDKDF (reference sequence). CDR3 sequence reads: CATSRALVNGYTF. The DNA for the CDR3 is TGTGCCACCAGCAGAGCGTTGGTTAATGGCTACACCTTC.

The CDR3 region is CSARSGLAKNIQYF. The DNA for the CDR3 is TGCAGTGCTAGGAGCGGTTTAGCCAAAAACATTCAGTACTTC. V gene TRBV20-1 combines with J gene TRBJ2-4; D is possibly TRBD2 (5 bases). The CDR3 is 14 amino acids. The germline CDR1 and CDR2 sequences are DFQATT and SNEGSKA (reference sequence). V was cut by 3 bases and J by 0 bases, with 9 bases left in between.

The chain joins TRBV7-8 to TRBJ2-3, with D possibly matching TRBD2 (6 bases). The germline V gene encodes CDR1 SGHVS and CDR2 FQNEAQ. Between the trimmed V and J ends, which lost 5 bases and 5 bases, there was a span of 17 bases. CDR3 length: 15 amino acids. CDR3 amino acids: CASSAKGGSGDTQYF. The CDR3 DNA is TGTGCCAGCAGCGCTAAGGGAGGTTCGGGAGATACGCAGTATTTT.

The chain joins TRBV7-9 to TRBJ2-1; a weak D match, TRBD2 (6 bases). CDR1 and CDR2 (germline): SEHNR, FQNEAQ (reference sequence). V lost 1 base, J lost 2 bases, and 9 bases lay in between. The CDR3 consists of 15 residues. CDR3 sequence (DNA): TGTGCCAGCAGCTTAGGCGGGGAACCCTACAATGAGCAGTTCTTC. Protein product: CASSLGGEPYNEQFF.

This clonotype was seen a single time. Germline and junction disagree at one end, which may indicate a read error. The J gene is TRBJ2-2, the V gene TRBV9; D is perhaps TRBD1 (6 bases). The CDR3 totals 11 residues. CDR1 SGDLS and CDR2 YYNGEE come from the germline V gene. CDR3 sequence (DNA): TGTGCCAGCAGCTCCCAAGGGGGGCTGTTTTTT. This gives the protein CASSSQGGLFF.

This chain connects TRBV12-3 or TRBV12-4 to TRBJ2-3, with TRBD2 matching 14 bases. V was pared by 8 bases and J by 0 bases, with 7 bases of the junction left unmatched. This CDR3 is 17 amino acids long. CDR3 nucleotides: TGTGCCAGCTCCCCGGGACTAGCGGGGGAGAGCACAGATACGCAGTATTTT. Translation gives CASSPGLAGESTDTQYF.

The CDR3 DNA reads as TGTGCCAGCAGCTTAGTTGGGACTACAAACCAAGAGACCCAGTACTTC. Encoded protein: CASSLVGTTNQETQYF. The rearrangement links TRBV11-2 to TRBJ2-5, with 7 nucleotides matching TRBD2. Per the germline V gene, CDR1 is SGHAT and CDR2 is FQNNGV. V was pared by 1 base and J by 0 bases, with 5 bases of the junction left unmatched. This CDR3 has 16 residues.

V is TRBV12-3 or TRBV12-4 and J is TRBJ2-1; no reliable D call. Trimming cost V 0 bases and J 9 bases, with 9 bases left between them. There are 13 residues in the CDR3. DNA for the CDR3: TGTGCCAGCAGTTTAGCACCCTATGGTGAGCAGTTCTTC. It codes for CASSLAPYGEQFF.

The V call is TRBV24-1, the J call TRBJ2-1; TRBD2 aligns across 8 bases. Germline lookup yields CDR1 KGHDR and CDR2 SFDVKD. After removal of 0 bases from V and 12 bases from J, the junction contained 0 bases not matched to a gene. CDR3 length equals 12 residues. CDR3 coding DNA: TGTGCCACCAGTGATTTGGCGGGGGGGCAGTTCTTC. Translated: CATSDLAGGQFF.

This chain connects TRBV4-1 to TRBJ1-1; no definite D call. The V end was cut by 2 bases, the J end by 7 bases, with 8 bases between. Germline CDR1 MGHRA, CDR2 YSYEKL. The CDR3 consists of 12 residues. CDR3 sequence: CASSQRGNEAFF. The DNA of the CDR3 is TGCGCCAGCAGCCAACGGGGTAATGAAGCTTTCTTT.

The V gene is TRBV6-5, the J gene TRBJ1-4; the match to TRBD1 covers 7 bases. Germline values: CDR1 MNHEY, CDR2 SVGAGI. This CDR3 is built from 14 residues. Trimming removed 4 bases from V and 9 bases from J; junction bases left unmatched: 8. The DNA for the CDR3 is TGTGCCAGCAGTTCCGGCTACAGGGGAAAAAAACTGTTTTTT. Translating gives CASSSGYRGKKLFF.

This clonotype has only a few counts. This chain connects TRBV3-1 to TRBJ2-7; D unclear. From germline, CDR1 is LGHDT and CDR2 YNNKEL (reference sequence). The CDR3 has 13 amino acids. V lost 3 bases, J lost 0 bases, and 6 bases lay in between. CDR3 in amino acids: CASSHGPSYEQYF. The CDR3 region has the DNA TGTGCCAGCAGCCATGGGCCCTCCTACGAGCAGTACTTC.

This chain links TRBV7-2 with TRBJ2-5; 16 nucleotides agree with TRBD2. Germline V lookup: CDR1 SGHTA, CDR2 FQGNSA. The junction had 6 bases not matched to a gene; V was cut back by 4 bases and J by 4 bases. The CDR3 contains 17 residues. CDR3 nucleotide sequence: TGTGCCAGCAGCTCGGGGACTAGCGGGGGGGCGGGAGAGACCCAGTACTTC. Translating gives CASSSGTSGGAGETQYF.

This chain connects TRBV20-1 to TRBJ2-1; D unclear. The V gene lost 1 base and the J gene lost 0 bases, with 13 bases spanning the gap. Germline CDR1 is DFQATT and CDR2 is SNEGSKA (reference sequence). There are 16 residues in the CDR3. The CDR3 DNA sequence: TGCAGTGCTAGAGGGCGTGGAAAGGTCTCCTACAATGAGCAGTTCTTC. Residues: CSARGRGKVSYNEQFF.

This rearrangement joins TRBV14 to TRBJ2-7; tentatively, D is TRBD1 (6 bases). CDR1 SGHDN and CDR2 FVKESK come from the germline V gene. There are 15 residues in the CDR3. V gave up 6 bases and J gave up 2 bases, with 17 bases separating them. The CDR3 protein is CASSQRDIIPYEQYF. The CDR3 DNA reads TGTGCCAGCAGTCAAAGGGACATAATCCCCTACGAGCAGTACTTC.